The clone carrying this T cell receptor beta chain turned up a few times. Its antigen is unknown. The germline V and J ends were trimmed by 1 base and 5 bases, with 9 bases remaining between them. Germline assignment: CDR1 SEHNR and CDR2 FQNEAQ (reference sequence). The CDR3 covers 13 residues. The sample belongs to a study of blood T cells in healthy people across ages. A J-beta primer mix and a sample-barcoded 5' primer were used in a second PCR of roughly 7 to 12 cycles. MiXCR, applied by TCRdb to the 5' RACE reads, yields one record per CDR3 protein. The sample has under 2 million distinct CDR3 sequences; about 35% are singletons. The study, taken as a whole, reports: Relative to aged donors, long-lived donors carried more naive CD4+ cells and displayed higher diversity. The study regarded diversity estimates from one million T cells as underestimates.

Every sample gave at least 6 micrograms of total RNA when it was extracted. The rearrangement uses TRBV7-9 and TRBJ2-7; D not resolved. The clonotype was recovered from a woman under 40 in good health. Input material: blood. CDR3 nucleotide sequence: TGTGCCAGCAGCTTAGGTTCCCTTGACGAGCAGTACTTC. It translates to CASSLGSLDEQYF.